Detailed here is one TCR beta chain. The antigen remains undetermined. This sample was taken from a study of T-cell memory formation after mild COVID-19. Study context: In these data, TCR clusters were largely donor specific. General study findings and limits: From day 15 to 85, contracting clones were balanced between CD4 and CD8, whereas later expanders leaned toward CD4+. Clones which contracted sat mainly in CM and EM if CD4+, and in EMRA if CD8+.

TCR alpha and TCR beta cDNA libraries with sample barcodes and UMIs came from 5'RACE using constant-segment primers. TCRdb recomputed calls from the 5' RACE reads with MiXCR, one row per CDR3 protein. The sample contains roughly 380,000 distinct CDR3 sequences, around 27% of which appear only once. Trimming pared 6 bases from V and 0 bases from J, leaving 10 bases between. The CDR3 is 13 residues long. Germline values: CDR1 SGHKS, CDR2 YYEKEE (reference sequence). The specimen was PBMCs or a T cell subset sorted from them (not recorded which). The chain joins TRBV5-5 to TRBJ2-7, with D unclear. The sequence came from an adult woman who had mild COVID-19 (a few samples of this study predate the infection). Cell type and time point are not known. The CDR3 nucleotides are TGTGCCAGCATCCCAATTAGCTCCTACGAGCAGTACTTC. Residues: CASIPISSYEQYF. The full variable domain, in which reference TRBV5-5 and TRBJ2-7 provide the parts outside the CDR3, is DAGVTQSPTHLIKTRGQQVTLRCSPISGHKSVSWYQQVLGQGPQFIFQYYEKEERGRGNFPDRFSARQFPNYSSELNVNALLLGDSALYLCASIPISSYEQYFGPGTRLTVT.